The 3 T cell receptor beta chains in this list originate from one sample, sequenced in a study of T cell responses to AZD1222 COVID-19 vaccine. Sequencing used immunoSEQ multiplex PCR; TCRdb keeps in-frame clones, though not all of them. Of around 100,000 clones listed, less than 90% are singletons. The sample was peripheral blood, taken on day 0 of AZD1222 vaccination. All receptors derive from an adult in good health.

This sequence joins TRBV6-4 and TRBJ1-1; 8 bases are a match to TRBD1. This CDR3 region has 14 residues. V dropped 0 bases and J dropped 5; count of bases not matched to a gene: 2. Germline V lookup: CDR1 MRHNA, CDR2 SNTAGT. For the CDR3, the DNA is TGTGCCAGCAGTGACTCGGACAGGGCTACTGAAGCTTTCTTT. This encodes CASSDSDRATEAFF.

CDR3 amino acids: CASSLQGAPTIGYTF. CDR3 sequence (DNA): TGTGCCAGTAGTTTACAGGGGGCACCCACTATTGGCTACACCTTC. The chain couples TRBV19 to TRBJ1-2; the match to TRBD1 covers 9 bases. V trimming: 5 bases; J trimming: 7 bases; junction bases outside the gene matches: 11. This CDR3 has 15 amino acids. Germline V gene lookup returns CDR1 LNHDA and CDR2 SQIVND (reference sequence).

The chain combines TRBV29-1 with TRBJ1-2; D is possibly TRBD1 (6 bases). Trimming removed 6 bases at V and 2 bases at J, with 16 bases between. The CDR3 is 14 amino acids. The germline CDR1 and CDR2 sequences are SQVTM and ANQGSEA. This CDR3 reads CSVTEGGWNYGYTF. The CDR3 DNA follows: TGCAGCGTAACCGAGGGGGGATGGAACTATGGCTACACCTTC.